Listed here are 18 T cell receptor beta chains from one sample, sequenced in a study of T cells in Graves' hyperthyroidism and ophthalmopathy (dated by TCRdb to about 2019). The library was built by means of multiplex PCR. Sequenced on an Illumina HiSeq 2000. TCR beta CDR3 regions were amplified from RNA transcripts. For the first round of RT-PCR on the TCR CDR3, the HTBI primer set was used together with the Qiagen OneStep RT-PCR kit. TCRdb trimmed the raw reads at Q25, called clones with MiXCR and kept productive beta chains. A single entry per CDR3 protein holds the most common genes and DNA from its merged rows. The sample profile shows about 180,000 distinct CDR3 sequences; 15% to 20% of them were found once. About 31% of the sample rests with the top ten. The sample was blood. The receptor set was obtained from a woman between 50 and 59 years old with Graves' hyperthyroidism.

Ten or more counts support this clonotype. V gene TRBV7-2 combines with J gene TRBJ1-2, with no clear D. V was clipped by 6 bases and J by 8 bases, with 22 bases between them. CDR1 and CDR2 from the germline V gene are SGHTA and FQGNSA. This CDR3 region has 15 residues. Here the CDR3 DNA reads TGTGCCAGCAGTCCGCCCACCAAGGGCCCTGGGGGCTACACCTTC. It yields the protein CASSPPTKGPGGYTF.

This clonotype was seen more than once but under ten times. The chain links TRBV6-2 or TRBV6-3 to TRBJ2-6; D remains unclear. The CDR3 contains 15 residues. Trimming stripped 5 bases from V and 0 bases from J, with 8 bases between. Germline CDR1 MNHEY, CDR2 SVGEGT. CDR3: CASSPLASGANVLTF. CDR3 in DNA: TGTGCCAGCAGTCCACTCGCCTCTGGGGCCAACGTCCTGACTTTC.

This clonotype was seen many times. The chain's CDR3 is CASRTFPGLNTTRTQYF. The CDR3, as DNA: TGTGCCAGCAGAACCTTTCCGGGACTTAACACAACCCGTACGCAGTATTTT. The chain has TRBV6-2 or TRBV6-3 and TRBJ2-3; D may be TRBD2 (6 bases). The CDR3 consists of 17 residues. The germline CDR1 and CDR2 sequences are MNHEY and SVGEGT. V gave up 6 bases and J gave up 8 bases, with 27 bases separating them.

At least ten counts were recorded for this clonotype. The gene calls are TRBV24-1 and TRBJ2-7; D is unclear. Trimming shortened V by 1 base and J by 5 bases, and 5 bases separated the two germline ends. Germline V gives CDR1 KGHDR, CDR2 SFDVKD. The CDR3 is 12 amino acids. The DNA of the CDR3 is TGTGCCACCAGTGATTTCCTGGACGAGCAGTACTTC. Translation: CATSDFLDEQYF.

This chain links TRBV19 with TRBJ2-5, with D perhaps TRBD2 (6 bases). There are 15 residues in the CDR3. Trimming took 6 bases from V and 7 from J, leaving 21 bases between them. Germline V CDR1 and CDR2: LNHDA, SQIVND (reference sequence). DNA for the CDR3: TGTGCCAGTAGGACTAGGGCACAAGAGGTGGGGACCCAGTACTTC. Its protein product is CASRTRAQEVGTQYF.

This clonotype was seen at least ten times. The CDR3 loop is CATIQGVMTEAFF. CDR3 coding DNA: TGTGCCACCATACAGGGCGTTATGACTGAAGCTTTCTTT. The rearrangement joins TRBV28 to TRBJ1-1, with D possibly being TRBD1 (6 bases). CDR3 length: 13 amino acids. Germline CDR1 MDHEN, CDR2 SYDVKM. V was pared by 10 bases and J by 5 bases, with 17 bases between.

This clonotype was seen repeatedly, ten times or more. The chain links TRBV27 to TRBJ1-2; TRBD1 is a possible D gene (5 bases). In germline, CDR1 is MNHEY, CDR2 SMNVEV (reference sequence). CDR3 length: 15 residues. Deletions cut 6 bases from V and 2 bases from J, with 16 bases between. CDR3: CASSPLDSRNYGYTF. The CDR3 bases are TGTGCCAGCAGCCCCCTAGACAGCCGAAACTATGGCTACACCTTC.

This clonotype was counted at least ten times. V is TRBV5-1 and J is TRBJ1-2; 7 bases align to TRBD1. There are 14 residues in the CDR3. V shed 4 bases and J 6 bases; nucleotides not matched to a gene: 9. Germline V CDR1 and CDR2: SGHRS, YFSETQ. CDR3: CASSQQTGFNGYTF. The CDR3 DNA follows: TGCGCCAGCAGCCAGCAGACAGGGTTCAATGGCTACACCTTC.

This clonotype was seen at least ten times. CDR3 sequence reads: CASSLAALGQGRYGYTF. The CDR3 DNA reads TGTGCCAGCAGCTTAGCGGCCCTAGGACAGGGGAGATATGGCTACACCTTC. The V call is TRBV7-9, the J call TRBJ1-2, with 9 bases aligning to TRBD1. The CDR3 is 17 amino acids. J lost 5 bases, V lost 0 bases, and 10 bases had no gene match. CDR1 is SEHNR and CDR2 is FQNEAQ in the germline V gene (reference sequence).

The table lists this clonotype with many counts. CDR3 amino acids: CASSRSGGYTF. DNA of the CDR3: TGTGCCAGCAGCCGATCAGGGGGCTACACCTTC. The chain employs TRBV3-1 and TRBJ1-2; TRBD1 might be the D (5 bases). Germline CDR1 reads LGHDT; CDR2 reads YNNKEL (reference sequence). The CDR3 totals 11 residues. The V end was cut by 4 bases, the J end by 8 bases, with 8 bases between.

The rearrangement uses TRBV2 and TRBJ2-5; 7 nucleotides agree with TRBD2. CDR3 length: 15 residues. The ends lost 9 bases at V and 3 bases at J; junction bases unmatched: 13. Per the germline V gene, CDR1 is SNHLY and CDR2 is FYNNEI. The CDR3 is CASFARTSLEETQYF. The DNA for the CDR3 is TGTGCCAGTTTCGCCCGGACTAGTTTGGAAGAGACCCAGTACTTC. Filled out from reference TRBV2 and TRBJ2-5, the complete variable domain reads EPEVTQTPSHQVTQMGQEVILRCVPISNHLYFYWYRQILGQKVEFLVSFYNNEISEKSEIFDDQFSVERPDGSNFTLKIRSTKLEDSAMYFCASFARTSLEETQYFGPGTRLLVL.

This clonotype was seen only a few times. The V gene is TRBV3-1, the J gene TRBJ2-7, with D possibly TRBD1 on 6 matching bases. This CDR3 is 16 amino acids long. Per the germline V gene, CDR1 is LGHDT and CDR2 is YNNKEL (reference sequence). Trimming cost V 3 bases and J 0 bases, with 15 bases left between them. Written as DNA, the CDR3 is TGTGCCAGCAGCCAGTACAGGGTAACCAGCTCCTACGAGCAGTACTTC. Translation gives CASSQYRVTSSYEQYF.

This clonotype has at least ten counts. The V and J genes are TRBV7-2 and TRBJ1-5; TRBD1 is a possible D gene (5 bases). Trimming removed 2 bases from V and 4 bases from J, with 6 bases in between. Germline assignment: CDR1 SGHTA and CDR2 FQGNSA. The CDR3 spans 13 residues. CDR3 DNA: TGTGCCAGCAGCTTACACAGGAATCAGCCCCAGCATTTT. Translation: CASSLHRNQPQHF.

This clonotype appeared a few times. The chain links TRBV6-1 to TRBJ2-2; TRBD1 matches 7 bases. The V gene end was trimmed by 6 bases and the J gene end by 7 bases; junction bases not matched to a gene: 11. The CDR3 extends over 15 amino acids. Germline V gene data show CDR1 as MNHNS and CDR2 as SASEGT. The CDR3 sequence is CASSIDRALDGELFF. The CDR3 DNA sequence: TGTGCCAGCAGCATCGACAGGGCTCTGGACGGGGAGCTGTTTTTT.

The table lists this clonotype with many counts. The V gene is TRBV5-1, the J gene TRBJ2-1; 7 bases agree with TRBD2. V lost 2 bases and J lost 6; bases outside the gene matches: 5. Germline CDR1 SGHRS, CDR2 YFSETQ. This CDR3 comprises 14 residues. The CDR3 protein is CASSLAGRSNEQFF. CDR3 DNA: TGCGCCAGCAGCTTAGCGGGGCGTTCCAATGAGCAGTTCTTC.

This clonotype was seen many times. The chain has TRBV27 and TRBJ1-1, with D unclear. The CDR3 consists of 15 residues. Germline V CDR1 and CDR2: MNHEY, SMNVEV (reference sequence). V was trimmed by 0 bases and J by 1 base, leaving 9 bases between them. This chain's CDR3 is CASSLSPGQNTEAFF. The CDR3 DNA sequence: TGTGCCAGCAGTTTATCCCCAGGCCAGAACACTGAAGCTTTCTTT.

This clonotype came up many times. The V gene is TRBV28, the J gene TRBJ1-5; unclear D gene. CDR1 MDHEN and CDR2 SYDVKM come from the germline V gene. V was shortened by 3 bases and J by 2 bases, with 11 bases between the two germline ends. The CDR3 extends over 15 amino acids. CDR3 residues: CASSFNGQGNQPQHF. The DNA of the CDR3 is TGTGCCAGCAGTTTTAACGGGCAGGGCAATCAGCCCCAGCATTTT.

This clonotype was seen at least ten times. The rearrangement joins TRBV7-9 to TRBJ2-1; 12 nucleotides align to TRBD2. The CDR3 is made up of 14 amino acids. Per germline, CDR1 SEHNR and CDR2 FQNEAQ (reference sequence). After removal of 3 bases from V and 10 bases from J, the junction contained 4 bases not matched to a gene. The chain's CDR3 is CASSLTSGGVEQFF. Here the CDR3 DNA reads TGTGCCAGCAGCTTGACTAGCGGGGGAGTAGAGCAGTTCTTC.